These T cell receptor beta chains were read from a single sample in a study of OX40 agonist ivuxolimab in advanced cancers. Produced via immunoSEQ multiplex PCR; TCRdb's table is partial and in-frame only. The table includes about 110,000 clones, approximately 90% detected once. The specimen was CD4+ or CD8+ T cells sorted from blood, collected in a trial of the OX40 agonist ivuxolimab. These receptor sequences come from an adult with an advanced solid tumor such as melanoma, head and neck, liver or kidney cancer. Each CDR3 is given with its conserved first and last residue. D genes are given only for firm matches. Expanded clones get a size class; other rows say once, few or many, or leave the size out.

clone_size cdr3_length j_call v_call d_call cdr3_aa cdr3_nt
- 13 TRBJ2-7 TRBV5-1 - CASSSAQGYEQYF TGCGCCAGCAGCTCAGCACAGGGCTACGAGCAGTACTTC
once 14 TRBJ2-1 TRBV14 - CASSQDWSRGDKFF TGTGCCAGCAGCCAAGATTGGAGCAGGGGCGACAAGTTCTTC
- 15 TRBJ2-7 TRBV6-1 - CASSDAGVRTYEQYF TGTGCCAGCAGTGATGCCGGGGTCCGAACCTACGAGCAGTACTTC
- 15 TRBJ1-2 TRBV6-1 TRBD1 CASRREQGFNYGYTF TGTGCCAGCCGCCGGGAACAGGGGTTTAACTATGGCTACACCTTC
- 13 TRBJ1-2 TRBV14 - CASSRLGNYGYTF TGTGCCAGCAGCCGCCTAGGGAACTATGGCTACACCTTC
- 14 TRBJ1-1 TRBV6-1 TRBD1 CASSENRGTTEAFF TGTGCCAGCAGTGAAAACAGGGGGACCACTGAAGCTTTCTTT
- 13 TRBJ2-5 TRBV5-1 TRBD2 CASSLGRDETQYF TGCGCCAGCAGCCTGGGGAGGGATGAGACCCAGTACTTC
- 15 TRBJ2-1 TRBV19 - CASRGAALGFDEQFF TGTGCCAGTAGAGGGGCAGCACTAGGGTTCGATGAGCAGTTCTTC
- 12 TRBJ2-3 TRBV11-3 - CASSLSADTQYF TGTGCCAGCAGCTTAAGCGCAGATACGCAGTATTTT
- 15 TRBJ2-3 TRBV9 - CASRAEGRSTDTQYF TGTGCCAGCAGGGCCGAGGGCCGTAGCACAGATACGCAGTATTTT
- 16 TRBJ2-1 TRBV9 - CASSVRDTRSGGEQFF TGTGCCAGCAGCGTCCGGGACACACGATCTGGGGGTGAGCAGTTCTTC
- 14 TRBJ2-5 TRBV27 - CASAQGRNQETQYF TGTGCCAGCGCTCAGGGGCGAAACCAAGAGACCCAGTACTTC
- 12 TRBJ2-3 TRBV2 - CASSRSTDTQYF TGTGCCAGCAGCCGTAGCACAGATACGCAGTATTTT
- 15 TRBJ1-2 TRBV6-5 - CASSRGYSFNYGYTF TGTGCCAGCAGCCGGGGGTATAGTTTCAACTATGGCTACACCTTC
- 17 TRBJ1-1 TRBV27 TRBD1 CASSSDPRDSLNTEAFF TGTGCCAGCAGTTCAGACCCCCGGGACAGCCTGAACACTGAAGCTTTCTTT
- 20 TRBJ1-6 TRBV2 - CASTTEAPTHFQKRGSPLHF TGTGCCAGCACCACCGAGGCCCCCACACACTTTCAGAAGCGGGGATCACCCCTCCACTTT
- 14 TRBJ2-3 TRBV9 - CASSPTNWPDTQYF TGTGCCAGCAGCCCTACAAATTGGCCAGATACGCAGTATTTT
- 15 TRBJ2-3 TRBV6-1 TRBD1 CASSTGTGVSDTQYF TGTGCCAGCAGTACCGGGACAGGGGTTTCAGATACGCAGTATTTT
- 12 TRBJ1-1 TRBV28 - CASSSLDKEAFF TGTGCCAGCAGTTCGCTCGACAAGGAAGCTTTCTTT
- 15 TRBJ1-6 TRBV4-2 TRBD1 CASSQDVGQGLPLHF TGTGCCAGCAGCCAAGATGTGGGACAGGGGTTACCCCTCCACTTT
once 15 TRBJ2-5 TRBV7-2 TRBD2 CASSSVGTRGETQYF TGTGCCAGCAGCTCCGTTGGGACTAGGGGTGAGACCCAGTACTTC
- 18 TRBJ2-2 TRBV11-3 - CASSLDRVTEVFAGELFF TGTGCCAGCAGCTTAGATAGGGTAACAGAGGTTTTCGCCGGGGAGCTGTTTTTT
- 16 TRBJ1-2 TRBV11-3 - CASSFESQGANYGYTF TGTGCCAGCAGCTTCGAATCCCAGGGAGCTAACTATGGCTACACCTTC
- 14 TRBJ1-1 TRBV7-8 - CASSPSGLPTEAFF TGTGCCAGCAGCCCTTCGGGCCTACCCACTGAAGCTTTCTTT
- 16 TRBJ2-2 TRBV30 - CAWSAISTGYTGELFF TGTGCCTGGAGTGCGATTAGCACTGGATACACCGGGGAGCTGTTTTTT
- 15 TRBJ2-1 TRBV25-1 - CASSGGGSKNNEQFF TGTGCCAGCAGTGGAGGGGGGAGTAAGAACAATGAGCAGTTCTTC
- 15 TRBJ2-3 TRBV7-3 TRBD2 CASSFQAGGHDTQYF TGTGCCAGCAGCTTCCAAGCGGGAGGCCATGATACGCAGTATTTT
- 17 TRBJ2-4 TRBV7-3 TRBD1 CASSLTGDRNGKNIQYF TGTGCCAGCAGCTTGACAGGGGATCGTAACGGCAAAAACATTCAGTACTTC
once 13 TRBJ2-3 TRBV7-2 - CASSLARGDTQYF TGTGCCAGCAGCTTAGCGCGAGGCGATACGCAGTATTTT
- 12 TRBJ1-1 TRBV14 - CASSLVRAEAFF TGTGCCAGCAGCCTCGTAAGGGCTGAAGCTTTCTTT
- 14 TRBJ1-1 TRBV19 - CASSYGILFTEAFF TGTGCCAGTAGCTACGGGATCCTTTTCACTGAAGCTTTCTTT
- 15 TRBJ1-3 TRBV6-1 - CASTNMGALGNTIYF TGTGCCAGCACTAATATGGGGGCCCTTGGAAACACCATATATTTT
- 12 TRBJ2-1 TRBV19 - CASSTYGGEQFF TGTGCCAGTAGTACCTATGGCGGTGAGCAGTTCTTC
- 13 TRBJ2-3 TRBV4-1 - CASSQGVLGTQYF TGCGCCAGCAGCCAAGGCGTGCTTGGTACGCAGTATTTT
- 15 TRBJ2-3 TRBV10-1 - CASSDWGASTDTQYF TGCGCCAGCAGTGACTGGGGGGCTAGCACAGATACGCAGTATTTT
- 15 TRBJ2-1 TRBV6-6 - CASSYSREGSNEQFF TGTGCCAGCAGTTACTCGCGGGAAGGGTCCAATGAGCAGTTCTTC
- 15 TRBJ2-7 TRBV6-1 - CASSEVRGVDREQYF TGTGCCAGCAGTGAAGTTAGAGGGGTGGATCGCGAGCAGTACTTC
- 14 TRBJ1-6 TRBV5-4 - CASREGRGNSPLHF TGTGCCAGCAGGGAGGGACGGGGTAATTCACCCCTCCACTTT
- 13 TRBJ2-4 TRBV19 TRBD1 CATWTGDGNIQYF TGTGCCACCTGGACAGGGGATGGAAACATTCAGTACTTC
- 16 TRBJ2-2 TRBV18 - CASSPGQAQSAGELFF TGTGCCAGCTCACCCGGGCAGGCTCAGTCCGCCGGGGAGCTGTTTTTT
once 17 TRBJ2-7 TRBV6-4 - CASSDSLIAGQSYEQYF TGTGCCAGCAGTGACTCTCTGATTGCGGGACAGTCCTACGAGCAGTACTTC
- 13 TRBJ2-5 TRBV11-3 TRBD1 CASSIGGGETQYF TGTGCCAGCAGTATAGGGGGCGGGGAGACCCAGTACTTC
once 14 TRBJ1-1 TRBV2 - CASSPRDTNTEAFF TGTGCCAGCAGTCCCCGGGACACTAACACTGAAGCTTTCTTT
- 13 TRBJ1-1 TRBV7-9 - CASSLERDTEAFF TGTGCCAGCAGCTTAGAGCGAGACACTGAAGCTTTCTTT
- 16 TRBJ2-5 TRBV30 - CAWSPFFLGIEETQYF TGTGCCTGGAGCCCCTTCTTTCTAGGGATTGAAGAGACCCAGTACTTC
- 11 TRBJ1-2 TRBV6-5 - CASTGLGGYTF TGTGCCAGCACCGGACTTGGTGGCTACACCTTC
- 12 TRBJ1-1 TRBV28 - CASSLTNTEAFF TGTGCCAGCAGTTTAACTAACACTGAAGCTTTCTTT
- 13 TRBJ1-1 TRBV10-2 TRBD1 CASSTTGGTEAFF TGCGCCAGCAGTACCACAGGGGGCACTGAAGCTTTCTTT
few 16 TRBJ1-6 TRBV7-8 - CASSLVLSPYNSPLHF TGTGCCAGCAGCTTAGTTCTAAGTCCCTATAATTCACCCCTCCACTTT
- 14 TRBJ1-1 TRBV6-1 - CASSLRALNTEAFF TGTGCCAGCAGTCTTAGAGCGCTGAACACTGAAGCTTTCTTT
- 16 TRBJ2-5 TRBV7-6 TRBD2 CASSLWGGGVQETQYF TGTGCCAGCAGCTTATGGGGCGGGGGAGTCCAAGAGACCCAGTACTTC
- 16 TRBJ1-5 TRBV19 - CASSIPRSGAGQPQHF TGTGCCAGTAGTATCCCCAGGTCTGGTGCGGGCCAGCCCCAGCATTTT
- 16 TRBJ2-5 TRBV2 TRBD1 CASTATGTGGGETQYF TGTGCCAGTACTGCGACCGGGACAGGGGGCGGCGAGACCCAGTACTTC
- 14 TRBJ2-3 TRBV5-4 TRBD1 CASSLGQGRDTQYF TGTGCCAGCAGCTTGGGACAGGGTAGAGATACGCAGTATTTT
- 15 TRBJ2-5 TRBV27 TRBD2 CASRPRGGLSETQYF TGTGCCAGCAGGCCCCGGGGGGGGCTTTCAGAGACCCAGTACTTC
once 13 TRBJ2-5 TRBV10-1 - CASSGSLQETQYF TGCGCCAGCAGTGGATCGTTACAAGAGACCCAGTACTTC
- 16 TRBJ1-1 TRBV11-2 - CASSLQPGTLNTEAFF TGTGCCAGCAGCCTACAACCGGGGACGTTGAACACTGAAGCTTTCTTT